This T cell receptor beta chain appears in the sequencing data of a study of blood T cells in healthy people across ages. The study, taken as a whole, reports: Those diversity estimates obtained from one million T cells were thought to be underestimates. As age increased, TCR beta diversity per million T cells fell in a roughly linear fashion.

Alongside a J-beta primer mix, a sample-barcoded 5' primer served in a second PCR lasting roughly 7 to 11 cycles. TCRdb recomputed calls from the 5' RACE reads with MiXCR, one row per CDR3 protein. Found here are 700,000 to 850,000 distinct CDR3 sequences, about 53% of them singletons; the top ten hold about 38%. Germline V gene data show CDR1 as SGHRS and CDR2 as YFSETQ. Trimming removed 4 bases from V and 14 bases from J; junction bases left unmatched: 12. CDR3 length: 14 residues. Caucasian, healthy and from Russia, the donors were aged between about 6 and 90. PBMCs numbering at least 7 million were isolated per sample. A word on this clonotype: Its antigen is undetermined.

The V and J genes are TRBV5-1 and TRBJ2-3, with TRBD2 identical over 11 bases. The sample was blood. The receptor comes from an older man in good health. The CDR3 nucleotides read TGCGCCAGCAGCCTGGGACTAGCGGCCCGAGACGCGTATTTT. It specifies CASSLGLAARDAYF.